Following are 17 T cell receptor beta chains from one sample sequenced in a study of blood T cells in healthy people across ages. A second PCR, run for roughly 7 to 12 cycles, used a sample-barcoded 5' primer plus a J-beta primer mix. Via MiXCR, TCRdb re-called the 5' RACE reads, giving one row per CDR3 protein. The repertoire consists of hundreds of thousands of distinct CDR3 sequences, with about 43% occurring once and the leading ten covering around 32%. Sequenced input: blood. The receptors here all came from an older man in good health.

This chain links TRBV29-1 with TRBJ1-4; 10 positions match TRBD1. The germline V gene encodes CDR1 SQVTM and CDR2 ANQGSEA. The CDR3 consists of 18 residues. The ends lost 4 bases at V and 2 bases at J; junction bases unmatched: 13. The DNA for the CDR3 is TGCAGCGTTGGCTTCCCGGGACAGGGGATCGGGACTAATGAAAAACTGTTTTTT. This sequence encodes CSVGFPGQGIGTNEKLFF.

The gene calls are TRBV18 and TRBJ1-5, with 8 bases lining up with TRBD1. The V and J ends lost 2 bases and 6 bases, in that order; junction bases with no gene match: 6. The CDR3 runs 15 residues. Germline V CDR1 and CDR2: KGHSH, LQKENI. CDR3 nucleotides: TGTGCCAGCTCACCAAGCAGGGGGCAGAGTCAGCCCCAGCATTTT. Amino acids: CASSPSRGQSQPQHF.

This clonotype was observed a handful of times. The J gene is TRBJ2-7, the V gene TRBV10-3, with 7 nucleotides matching TRBD1. This CDR3 contains 14 residues. Germline-derived CDR1 and CDR2 are ENHRY and SYGVKD. Unmatched junction bases numbered 4, after V lost 4 bases and J lost 1 base. The CDR3 sequence: CAISVVGQSYEQYF. CDR3 sequence (DNA): TGTGCCATCAGTGTGGTGGGACAGTCCTACGAGCAGTACTTC.

V and J are TRBV7-2 and TRBJ2-5; 11 positions match TRBD2. This CDR3 region has 17 residues. V shed 4 bases and J 1 base; nucleotides not matched to a gene: 8. The germline CDR1 and CDR2 sequences are SGHTA and FQGNSA. CDR3 DNA sequence: TGTGCCAGCAGCTCGCCCGGGACTAGCGGCCTCCAAGAGACCCAGTACTTC. Its protein product is CASSSPGTSGLQETQYF.

Many counts were recorded for this clonotype. This chain connects TRBV7-3 to TRBJ2-7; TRBD2 matches at 11 bases. With 4 bases clipped from V and 2 bases from J, the junction kept 4 bases outside the gene matches. Per germline, CDR1 SGHTA and CDR2 FQGTGA. The CDR3 has 15 residues. The CDR3 spells CASSSGTSGTYEQYF. CDR3 nucleotide sequence: TGTGCCAGCAGCTCCGGGACTAGCGGCACCTACGAGCAGTACTTC.

The chain recombines TRBV7-8 with TRBJ1-4; the D is unclear. The V end was cut by 2 bases, the J end by 5 bases, with 6 bases between. The CDR3 loop spans 13 amino acids. Germline V gene sequence: CDR1 SGHVS, CDR2 FQNEAQ. The chain's CDR3 is CASSLLRNEKLFF. The CDR3 DNA sequence: TGTGCCAGCAGCTTATTGAGGAATGAAAAACTGTTTTTT.

This clonotype was observed many times. The rearrangement links TRBV15 to TRBJ2-7, with 10 nucleotides matching TRBD2. CDR3 length: 14 amino acids. Germline-derived CDR1 and CDR2 are LNHNV and YYDKDF (reference sequence). The V segment lost 5 bases and the J segment 4 bases; nucleotides outside the gene matches: 5. CDR3 protein: CATSETSGTYEQYF. In DNA form, the CDR3 reads TGTGCCACCAGCGAAACTAGCGGGACGTACGAGCAGTACTTC.

The chain combines TRBV20-1 with TRBJ2-7; no clear D. The length of the CDR3 is 12 residues. CDR1 and CDR2 from the germline V gene are DFQATT and SNEGSKA (reference sequence). The CDR3 sequence: CGVGYKYNEQYF. CDR3 nucleotide sequence: TGCGGGGTGGGGTACAAGTACAATGAGCAGTACTTC.

CDR3 sequence (DNA): TGCAGTCCATGGGACAGGACCTCTAACTATGGCTACACCTTC. Translating it yields CSPWDRTSNYGYTF. The chain joins TRBV20-1 to TRBJ1-2, with TRBD1 matching 8 bases. CDR1 is DFQATT and CDR2 is SNEGSKA in the germline V gene (reference sequence). The CDR3 consists of 14 residues. V lost 8 bases to trimming and J lost 0 bases; unmatched junction nucleotides: 8.

J is TRBJ2-4 and V is TRBV19; D possibly uses TRBD1 or TRBD2 (6 bases each). The V end lost 7 bases, the J end lost 4 bases, and 20 bases lay between the germline ends. Germline V gene lookup returns CDR1 LNHDA and CDR2 SQIVND (reference sequence). The CDR3 sequence is 16 residues long. The CDR3 loop is CASKSGGTQGKNIQYF. The CDR3, as DNA: TGTGCCAGTAAAAGCGGAGGGACTCAGGGGAAAAACATTCAGTACTTC.

The chain carries TRBV20-1 and TRBJ2-2; 9 positions agree with TRBD1. Germline CDR1 DFQATT, CDR2 SNEGSKA (reference sequence). V lost 2 bases and J lost 8; bases outside the gene matches: 12. The CDR3 has 16 residues. The CDR3 DNA sequence: TGCAGTGCTAGATCATCGGACAGGGGAAATTCGGGGGAGCTGTTTTTT. Translated, it gives CSARSSDRGNSGELFF.

The gene calls are TRBV6-2 or TRBV6-3 and TRBJ2-5; TRBD1 agrees at 7 bases. The closer fit of TRBJ2-7 to the DNA end suggests the J call may be wrong. CDR3 size: 15 residues. CDR1 is MNHEY and CDR2 is SVGEGT in the germline V gene. Here the CDR3 reads CASKSGTVPTGEQYF. Here the CDR3 DNA reads TGTGCCAGCAAAAGTGGGACAGTCCCTACCGGCGAGCAGTACTTC.

The V and J genes are TRBV6-5 and TRBJ2-1; 7 bases match TRBD2. Germline V gene data show CDR1 as MNHEY and CDR2 as SVGAGI. The CDR3 covers 11 residues. J lost 10 bases, V lost 6 bases, and 3 bases had no gene match. Here the CDR3 reads CASRGLLEQFF. DNA of the CDR3: TGTGCCAGCAGGGGACTACTCGAGCAGTTCTTC.

The V call is TRBV12-3 or TRBV12-4, the J call TRBJ2-5, with TRBD1 matching over 8 bases. V lost 5 bases to trimming and J lost 4 bases; unmatched junction nucleotides: 6. The CDR3 spans 14 residues. CDR3: CASSLQGQGETQYF. The CDR3 bases are TGTGCCAGCAGTCTTCAAGGACAGGGAGAGACCCAGTACTTC.

The V gene is TRBV4-2, the J gene TRBJ2-1; D uncertain. V lost 0 bases, J lost 9 bases, and 15 bases lay in between. Looked up from germline, CDR1 is LGHNA and CDR2 is YNFKEQ. This CDR3 contains 15 residues. The DNA of the CDR3 is TGTGCCAGCAGCCAAGAGTCCCTCGACTCCAGTGAGCAGTTCTTC. Translating gives CASSQESLDSSEQFF.

This rearrangement joins TRBV11-1 to TRBJ2-4; D is perhaps TRBD1 or TRBD2 (7 bases each). V was shortened by 9 bases and J by 13 bases, with 25 bases between the two germline ends. Germline V gene lookup returns CDR1 SGHAT and CDR2 FQDESV (reference sequence). This CDR3 spans 14 amino acids. CDR3 DNA: TGTGCCAGTAGCGCACCGGGACAGAGGCGGGAGCAGTACTTC. Translating it yields CASSAPGQRREQYF.

This clonotype turned up a few times. V and J are TRBV29-1 and TRBJ1-1; 8 bases agree with TRBD1. The CDR3 spans 11 residues. CDR1 and CDR2 from the germline V gene are SQVTM and ANQGSEA. V shed 6 bases and J 4 bases; nucleotides not matched to a gene: 1. For the CDR3, the DNA is TGCAGCGTCGACAGGGGCACTGAAGCTTTCTTT. This translates into CSVDRGTEAFF. Supplemented by reference TRBV29-1 and TRBJ1-1, the full variable domain reads SAVISQKPSRDICQRGTSLTIQCQVDSQVTMMFWYRQQPGQSLTLIATANQGSEATYESGFVIDKFPISRPNLTFSTLTVSNMSPEDSSIYLCSVDRGTEAFFGQGTRLTVV.